Detailed here is one T cell receptor (beta chain). There is no known antigen for this receptor. The record has no base qualities; no much larger clone is one base away. TCRdb lists the instrument as Illumina HiSeq 1500. TCRdb applied fastp at Q25 and MiXCR to the public reads, then kept only in-frame beta chains. Merged by CDR3 protein, the rows form single entries marked with the most common genes and DNA. The sample profile shows about 200,000 distinct CDR3 sequences; about a tenth of them were found once. Roughly 5.1% of the sample belongs to the ten largest clones. The data belong to a study of T cell repertoires in cytomegalovirus infection (dated by TCRdb to the late 2010s). A note on the overall study: Because public TCR beta signatures pointed to carriage of CMV infection together with the matching HLA type, the HLA type of each donor mattered for the analysis.

Taken from cysteine to phenylalanine, the CDR3 has 13 residues. Only the CDR3 part of the read is kept: 39 bases, read in frame from the first base. The germline V gene gives CDR1 as SQVTM and CDR2 as ANQGSEA. V trim: 7 bases; J trim: 5 bases; unmatched bases: 5. The paper's findings and limits, for the study overall: The ex vivo response was dominated by HLA-C-restricted CMV-specific TCR beta clonotypes, which also provided the single most frequent clonotype in two of eight donors. In both this cohort and an independent cohort of a few hundred donors, the cumulative frequency of public TCR beta family members distinguished carriers of CMV infection plus the relevant HLA type.

The sequenced material came from PBMCs. The clonotype was recovered from a human donor in good health (CMV status not recorded). Some clones in this sample may be carry-over from other donors' samples. The V gene is TRBV29-1 and the J gene is TRBJ2-7; a stretch of 13 junction bases matches TRBD2. DNA sequence: TGCAGCGCGCGGACTAGCGGGAGAGACGAGCAGTACTTC. This translates into CSARTSGRDEQYF.